This TCR beta chain was obtained from a study of CD4+ T cells in melanoma. Study conclusions and caveats: Reportedly, melanoma neoantigen-specific CD4+ T cells showed varied differentiation states.

The repertoire was sequenced with immunoSEQ multiplex PCR; TCRdb's copy has only in-frame clones and lacks some. The sample has about 11,000 clones; roughly three quarters are singletons. This clone was counted once. The antigen is undetermined. The length of the CDR3 is 13 residues. Germline CDR1 and CDR2: SEHNR and FQNEAQ (reference sequence). V lost 2 bases and J lost 4, with 8 bases in between. Sequenced material: cells from a culture (not recorded whether cultured in vitro). The V and J genes are TRBV7-9 and TRBJ1-1; D perhaps matches TRBD1 (6 bases). This TCR was recovered from a human donor with melanoma. CDR3 protein: CASSLRGSTEAFF. In nucleotides, the CDR3 is TGTGCCAGCAGCTTAAGGGGGTCCACTGAAGCTTTCTTT.